The subject of this entry is one TCR beta chain. Its antigen remains undetermined. Within one base of it there is no much larger clone, and no base qualities were kept. These data belong to a study of T cell therapy after organ transplantation (dated by TCRdb to between 2018 and 2020). The study in broad terms: Therapy products were autologous CMV-specific T cells expanded in vitro for approximately two weeks with a peptide pool of 30 HLA class I and II CMV epitopes. Each patient got up to 6 T cell doses, given every 2 weeks, and was then monitored for 25 to 35 weeks after finishing therapy. About 80% of the ten patients were classed as clinical responders and two as nonresponders. The median number of CMV-specific T cells given to patients was 1.92 x 10^8, delivered over 2 to 6 intravenous infusions. Long-term post-therapy blood samples were collected 20 to 29 weeks after completion of therapy. A follow-up TRBV repertoire analysis was performed on an open-label phase I trial of autologous CMV-specific adoptive T cell therapy in solid-organ transplant recipients. Only about 80% of the 10 patients had long-term post-therapy samples available.

Study-level results and caveats: Reconstitution after therapy appeared to include not only transferred clonotypes but also endogenous clonotypes that had not been detected in the therapy products. Assessment of confounders such as concurrent antirejection and antiviral medications was prevented by the small cohort. Few detected expansions in nonresponders may reflect reduced sample coverage from poor CD8+ T cell yield. Fold change in CD8 clonality after therapy was inversely correlated with pretherapy clonality, suggesting that less biased repertoires were more receptive to remodeling. Nonresponders showed marked pretherapy clonal expansions with minimal repertoire change after therapy.

The time point label on this specimen signifies: 20-29 weeks after completion of therapy. The patients had received solid-organ transplants and had drug-resistant/recurrent cytomegalovirus. Roughly 10 people from the trial were chosen for repertoire analysis because post-therapy peripheral blood mononuclear cells were available from them. A BD FACSAria III was used to sort viable CD3+CD8+CD4- lymphocytes from PBMCs. The Qiagen DNeasy Kit was used to extract genomic DNA from sorted cells. Counted from cysteine to phenylalanine, this CDR3 has 13 amino acids. CDR3 DNA only is kept here, 39 bases in frame from base 1. V and J lose 2 bases and 5 bases, and a span of 10 bases separates them. The germline V gene (reference sequence) provides CDR1 PRHDT and CDR2 FYEKMQ. The immunoSEQ two-step, bias-controlled multiplex PCR assay was used to amplify TRB CDR3 regions from genomic DNA. CDR3 libraries were sequenced on an Illumina NextSeq 500. The source study handled its data this way. Initial alignment and bioinformatics, including bias normalization against synthetic CDR3 analogs, were performed with the immunoSEQ Analyzer platform. V, D and J genes were annotated according to IMGT database definitions. For further TRBV analyses, VDJtools version 1.1.10 and the R package tcR version 2.2.1.11 were used with default settings. For the GLIPH analysis, version 1.0 was run with default settings. In CDR3 sequences with at least 5 reads, significant changes in clonotype frequency were tested by a 2-sided binomial test with Benjamini-Hochberg correction (alpha = 0.01). The source is immuneACCESS, and TCRdb retained only in-frame sequences with V and J called. Part of the clones is not carried over; for the studies checked, unresolved V genes explain less than half of this, and the remainder is unexplained. That table gives V, J and clone size, and the DNA gave D and trimming. The sample yields around 19,000 clones; 84% were counted once. Less than 40% of the sample rests with the top ten.

This sequence was found in a human patient who had received a solid organ transplant and had CMV disease. Following transplantation, T cells from the graft donor may be among those present. This specimen consisted of CD8+ T cells from blood, obtained after autologous CMV-specific T cell therapy. The rearrangement combines TRBV13 with TRBJ2-7; matching of 5 bases hints at TRBD2 as the D gene. CDR3 loop: CASSLLASNEQYF. The bases read TGTGCCAGCAGCTTACTGGCTAGCAACGAGCAGTACTTC.